The sequence of this T cell receptor (beta chain) was determined in a study of CD8+CD57+ T cells in acquired aplastic anemia. Researchers used genomic DNA as the template to profile TCR beta VDJ and CDR3. TCRdb re-derived calls from the reads in MiXCR, one entry per CDR3 protein. The table includes roughly 250,000 distinct CDR3 sequences, around 82% detected once. Study outcomes and limitations: Any difference that existed in CD8+ Simpson's diversity between patients and controls was not significant. Around 30 sequences, all CD8+ CDR3, were shared between patients and controls.

CD8+CD57+ cell expansion, shown by flow cytometry, had occurred in the patients selected for sequencing. Everyone among the patients had severe acquired aplastic anemia. In the case of this clonotype: Antigen: not known.

This CDR3 comprises 16 residues. CDR1 is SGDLS and CDR2 is YYNGEE in the germline V gene. Trimming cost V 3 bases and J 6 bases, with 22 bases left between them. The sequence was obtained from a human donor with aplastic anemia. This chain uses TRBV9 with TRBJ2-7; perhaps D is TRBD1 or TRBD2 (5 bases each). The sample comprised sorted CD4+, CD8+, or CD8+CD57+ T cells (not recorded which) from PBMCs. CDR3 nucleotides: TGTGCCAGCAGCGCAGGGACCGCCCGAAACCTGCCCGAGCAGTACGTC. This translates into CASSAGTARNLPEQYV.